This T cell receptor (beta chain) was sequenced during a study of cytomegalovirus exposure and HLA in healthy donors. Looked up from germline, CDR1 is MNHEY and CDR2 is SMNVEV (reference sequence). This CDR3 is built from 16 residues. V lost 5 bases and J 1 base, leaving 17 bases between the germline ends. Vbeta (60) and Jbeta (13) primers were used in the PCR. TCRdb's table, derived via immunoSEQ multiplex PCR, lists solely in-frame clones and lacks some. This table holds some 100,000 clones, around three quarters found once. This receptor was taken from a woman aged 45-65 years in good health and CMV-seropositive. The sample was PBMCs. This chain joins TRBV27 and TRBJ1-1; D might be TRBD1 (5 bases). This CDR3 reads CASSPQGIETNTEAFF. DNA for the CDR3: TGTGCCAGCAGTCCCCAGGGTATCGAGACGAACACTGAAGCTTTCTTT.